The rows below give T cell receptor beta chains drawn from one sample of a study of a mutant IDH1 vaccine in newly diagnosed glioma. Sequencing used immunoSEQ multiplex PCR; TCRdb keeps in-frame clones, though not all of them. There are roughly 70,000 clones in the sample; around 86% occur only once, and roughly 2.6% lies in the top ten. The starting material was PBMCs, obtained from a glioma patient treated with radiotherapy, temozolomide or both. The receptors here all came from a man aged 25 to 40 with glioma. CDR3s include the opening cysteine and the closing phenylalanine or tryptophan. A D gene is named only where the DNA matches it firmly. Some rows mark clone size as missing; the rest say once, few, many or name a class of expanded clone.

j_call	d_call	clone_size	v_call	cdr3_nt	cdr3_aa
TRBJ2-7	TRBD1	.	TRBV6-1	TGTGCCAGCAGTGAAGGGGGACAGGTTTACGAGCAGTACTTC	CASSEGGQVYEQYF
TRBJ2-1	.	few	TRBV1	TGCACCAGCAGCCAAGCGGGACTAGCGAAAATCTCCTACAATGAGCAGTTCTTC	CTSSQAGLAKISYNEQFF
TRBJ2-7	TRBD1	.	TRBV9	TGTGCCAGCTCGGTAGACGGCAGGGGGTACGAGCAGTACTTC	CASSVDGRGYEQYF
TRBJ2-5	.	.	TRBV5-5	TGTGCCAGCAGCTTTCGGTGGGAGGCCCCAATCCAAGAGACCCAGTACTTC	CASSFRWEAPIQETQYF
TRBJ1-1	.	.	TRBV6-5	TGTGCCAGCAGTTGGACCTCCATGAACACTGAAGCTTTCTTT	CASSWTSMNTEAFF
TRBJ1-1	.	.	TRBV7-9	TGTGCCAGCAGCCAAGGCCAAGAAAGTGGCTCAATAAACACTGAAGCTTTCTTT	CASSQGQESGSINTEAFF
TRBJ1-1	.	few	TRBV9	TGTGCCAGCAGCGAAGGGACGCCCACCAAAGGGGGGGCAGCGAGGAACACTGAAGCTTTCTTT	CASSEGTPTKGGAARNTEAFF
TRBJ2-5	.	.	TRBV9	TGTGCCAGCAGCGAAGGGCGAACCCAGTACTTC	CASSEGRTQYF
TRBJ1-5	.	few	TRBV15	TGTGCCACCAGCAGAGACCGGGAAGGCAATCAGCCCCAGCATTTT	CATSRDREGNQPQHF
TRBJ1-4	.	.	TRBV5-4	TGTGCCAGCAGTCCCGGAGGGGAAACAACTAATGAAAAACTGTTTTTT	CASSPGGETTNEKLFF
TRBJ1-3	.	.	TRBV30	TGTGCCTGGAGTGTTAATAGGGCTGGAAACACCATATATTTT	CAWSVNRAGNTIYF
TRBJ1-2	TRBD1	.	TRBV6-4	TGTGCCAGCAGTCAAGGGACAGGGGAGTATGGCTACACCTTC	CASSQGTGEYGYTF
TRBJ1-1	.	.	TRBV11-2	TGTGCCAGCAGCACCCAGGTTGGGGTTGAAGCTTTCTTT	CASSTQVGVEAFF
TRBJ2-1	TRBD1	.	TRBV2	TGTGCCAGCAGTGAAGGACAGGGATGGGGTGAGCAGTTCTTC	CASSEGQGWGEQFF
TRBJ2-1	.	.	TRBV28	TGTGCCAGCAGTCCCTACGGACAAACGGACTACAATGAGCAGTTCTTC	CASSPYGQTDYNEQFF
TRBJ2-1	.	.	TRBV6-6	TGTGCCAGCAGTTACTCGAACTTCCATGAGCAGTTCTTC	CASSYSNFHEQFF
TRBJ2-7	.	.	TRBV5-1	TGCGCCAGCAGCTTGGGGGGCGGGCAAGACGAGCAGTACTTC	CASSLGGGQDEQYF
TRBJ1-1	.	.	TRBV19	TGTGCCAGTAGTATAGCCCCGGGACTTACCCCCTTTGCTTTCTTT	CASSIAPGLTPFAFF
TRBJ2-3	TRBD1	.	TRBV13	TGTGCCAGCAGCTCGAAACCCGGGACAGGGGCGGGTAGCACAGATACGCAGTATTTT	CASSSKPGTGAGSTDTQYF
TRBJ2-7	TRBD1	.	TRBV29-1	TGCAGCGTCAGGCGGCAGGGGACAGGGGCACTCGAGCAGTACTTC	CSVRRQGTGALEQYF
TRBJ1-3	.	.	TRBV19	TGTGCCAGTAGTATACGGCGGACTCGACTCTCCGTTACTGGAAACACCATATATTTT	CASSIRRTRLSVTGNTIYF
TRBJ1-3	.	once	TRBV28	TGTGCCAGCAGTTTTGCAGGACAAGGGCTTGGAAACACCATATATTTT	CASSFAGQGLGNTIYF
TRBJ2-3	TRBD2	.	TRBV5-1	TGCGCCAGCAGCTTGAATAGCGGGGGCACAGATACGCAGTATTTT	CASSLNSGGTDTQYF
TRBJ1-2	.	.	TRBV6-6	TGTGCCAGCGGGGGGCTGGGCTATGGCTACACCTTC	CASGGLGYGYTF
TRBJ2-3	TRBD1	.	TRBV9	TGTGCCAGCAGCGTACGGACAGGGGGCGAAGGGAGAACAGATACGCAGTATTTT	CASSVRTGGEGRTDTQYF
TRBJ1-4	.	.	TRBV7-9	TGTGCCAGCAGCTTAGCGTGGAGCAGGGGACGGGAAAAACTGTTTTTT	CASSLAWSRGREKLFF
TRBJ2-1	.	.	TRBV27	TGTGCCAGCAGTTTAGGGCTCCATGAGCAGTTCTTC	CASSLGLHEQFF
TRBJ1-5	.	few	TRBV5-4	TGTGCCAGCAGCCCGATGGCCCGCGGGATAAGTCAGCCCCAGCATTTT	CASSPMARGISQPQHF
TRBJ1-2	.	.	TRBV5-1	TGCGCCAGCAGCGCGACAGCGACCACGAGTGGCTACACCTTC	CASSATATTSGYTF
TRBJ1-3	TRBD1	.	TRBV5-1	TGCGCCAGCAGCAGAACAGGGGGCTCTGGAAACACCATATATTTT	CASSRTGGSGNTIYF
TRBJ2-7	.	.	TRBV18	TGTGCCAGCTCACCAATGCGGGGTAACTACGAGCAGTACTTC	CASSPMRGNYEQYF
TRBJ2-1	TRBD2	once	TRBV25-1	TGTGCCAGCAGTGATCTACTAGCGGGCAATGAGCAGTTCTTC	CASSDLLAGNEQFF
TRBJ2-2	.	.	TRBV6-1	TGTGCCAGCAGGAGGGGAGTGTCGAACACCGGGGAGCTGTTTTTT	CASRRGVSNTGELFF
TRBJ2-2	TRBD2	once	TRBV7-6	TGTGCCAGCAGCTTGCGGGGGGTTAGCACCGGGGAGCTGTTTTTT	CASSLRGVSTGELFF
TRBJ1-1	.	.	TRBV18	TGTGCCAGCTCACCACAGACAGGGAACACTGAAGCTTTCTTT	CASSPQTGNTEAFF
TRBJ1-2	TRBD1	.	TRBV28	TGTGCCAGCAGTTCATCCGGGACAGGGAACTATGGCTACACCTTC	CASSSSGTGNYGYTF
TRBJ1-1	.	.	TRBV5-1	TGCGCCAGCAGCGTTGAAGCGAACACTGAAGCTTTCTTT	CASSVEANTEAFF
TRBJ2-3	.	.	TRBV5-5	TGTGCCACCGCGGCAGACCTCAGCACAGATACGCAGTATTTT	CATAADLSTDTQYF
TRBJ1-5	.	.	TRBV7-9	TGTGCCAGCAGCTACGGGGTATATAGCAATCAGCCCCAGCATTTT	CASSYGVYSNQPQHF
TRBJ1-4	TRBD1	.	TRBV5-4	TGTGCCAGCAGCAGGGGACAGGAAGCAACTAATGAAAAACTGTTTTTT	CASSRGQEATNEKLFF
TRBJ1-1	TRBD1	.	TRBV7-8	TGTGCCAGCAGCCTTCGGGGGGGACAGCCTGAAGCTTTCTTT	CASSLRGGQPEAFF
TRBJ2-2	.	.	TRBV5-1	TGCGCCAGCAGCTCCTACGACAGAAACACCGGGGAGCTGTTTTTT	CASSSYDRNTGELFF